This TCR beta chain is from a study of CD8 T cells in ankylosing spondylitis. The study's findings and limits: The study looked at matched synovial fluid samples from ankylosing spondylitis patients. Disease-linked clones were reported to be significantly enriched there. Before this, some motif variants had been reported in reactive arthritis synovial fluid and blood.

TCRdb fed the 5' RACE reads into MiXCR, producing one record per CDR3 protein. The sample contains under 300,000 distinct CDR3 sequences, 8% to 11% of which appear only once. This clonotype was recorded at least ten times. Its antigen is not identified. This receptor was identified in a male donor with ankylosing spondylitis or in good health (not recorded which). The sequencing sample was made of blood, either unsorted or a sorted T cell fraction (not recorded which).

The CDR3: CSPTVQGLNTEAFF. CDR3 coding DNA: TGCAGTCCAACTGTACAGGGGTTGAACACTGAAGCTTTCTTT. The V gene is TRBV20-1, the J gene TRBJ1-1, with 7 nucleotides matching TRBD1. J gave up 0 bases and V 8 bases, and 9 bases lay outside the gene matches. Germline V CDR1 and CDR2: DFQATT, SNEGSKA (reference sequence). CDR3 length equals 14 residues.